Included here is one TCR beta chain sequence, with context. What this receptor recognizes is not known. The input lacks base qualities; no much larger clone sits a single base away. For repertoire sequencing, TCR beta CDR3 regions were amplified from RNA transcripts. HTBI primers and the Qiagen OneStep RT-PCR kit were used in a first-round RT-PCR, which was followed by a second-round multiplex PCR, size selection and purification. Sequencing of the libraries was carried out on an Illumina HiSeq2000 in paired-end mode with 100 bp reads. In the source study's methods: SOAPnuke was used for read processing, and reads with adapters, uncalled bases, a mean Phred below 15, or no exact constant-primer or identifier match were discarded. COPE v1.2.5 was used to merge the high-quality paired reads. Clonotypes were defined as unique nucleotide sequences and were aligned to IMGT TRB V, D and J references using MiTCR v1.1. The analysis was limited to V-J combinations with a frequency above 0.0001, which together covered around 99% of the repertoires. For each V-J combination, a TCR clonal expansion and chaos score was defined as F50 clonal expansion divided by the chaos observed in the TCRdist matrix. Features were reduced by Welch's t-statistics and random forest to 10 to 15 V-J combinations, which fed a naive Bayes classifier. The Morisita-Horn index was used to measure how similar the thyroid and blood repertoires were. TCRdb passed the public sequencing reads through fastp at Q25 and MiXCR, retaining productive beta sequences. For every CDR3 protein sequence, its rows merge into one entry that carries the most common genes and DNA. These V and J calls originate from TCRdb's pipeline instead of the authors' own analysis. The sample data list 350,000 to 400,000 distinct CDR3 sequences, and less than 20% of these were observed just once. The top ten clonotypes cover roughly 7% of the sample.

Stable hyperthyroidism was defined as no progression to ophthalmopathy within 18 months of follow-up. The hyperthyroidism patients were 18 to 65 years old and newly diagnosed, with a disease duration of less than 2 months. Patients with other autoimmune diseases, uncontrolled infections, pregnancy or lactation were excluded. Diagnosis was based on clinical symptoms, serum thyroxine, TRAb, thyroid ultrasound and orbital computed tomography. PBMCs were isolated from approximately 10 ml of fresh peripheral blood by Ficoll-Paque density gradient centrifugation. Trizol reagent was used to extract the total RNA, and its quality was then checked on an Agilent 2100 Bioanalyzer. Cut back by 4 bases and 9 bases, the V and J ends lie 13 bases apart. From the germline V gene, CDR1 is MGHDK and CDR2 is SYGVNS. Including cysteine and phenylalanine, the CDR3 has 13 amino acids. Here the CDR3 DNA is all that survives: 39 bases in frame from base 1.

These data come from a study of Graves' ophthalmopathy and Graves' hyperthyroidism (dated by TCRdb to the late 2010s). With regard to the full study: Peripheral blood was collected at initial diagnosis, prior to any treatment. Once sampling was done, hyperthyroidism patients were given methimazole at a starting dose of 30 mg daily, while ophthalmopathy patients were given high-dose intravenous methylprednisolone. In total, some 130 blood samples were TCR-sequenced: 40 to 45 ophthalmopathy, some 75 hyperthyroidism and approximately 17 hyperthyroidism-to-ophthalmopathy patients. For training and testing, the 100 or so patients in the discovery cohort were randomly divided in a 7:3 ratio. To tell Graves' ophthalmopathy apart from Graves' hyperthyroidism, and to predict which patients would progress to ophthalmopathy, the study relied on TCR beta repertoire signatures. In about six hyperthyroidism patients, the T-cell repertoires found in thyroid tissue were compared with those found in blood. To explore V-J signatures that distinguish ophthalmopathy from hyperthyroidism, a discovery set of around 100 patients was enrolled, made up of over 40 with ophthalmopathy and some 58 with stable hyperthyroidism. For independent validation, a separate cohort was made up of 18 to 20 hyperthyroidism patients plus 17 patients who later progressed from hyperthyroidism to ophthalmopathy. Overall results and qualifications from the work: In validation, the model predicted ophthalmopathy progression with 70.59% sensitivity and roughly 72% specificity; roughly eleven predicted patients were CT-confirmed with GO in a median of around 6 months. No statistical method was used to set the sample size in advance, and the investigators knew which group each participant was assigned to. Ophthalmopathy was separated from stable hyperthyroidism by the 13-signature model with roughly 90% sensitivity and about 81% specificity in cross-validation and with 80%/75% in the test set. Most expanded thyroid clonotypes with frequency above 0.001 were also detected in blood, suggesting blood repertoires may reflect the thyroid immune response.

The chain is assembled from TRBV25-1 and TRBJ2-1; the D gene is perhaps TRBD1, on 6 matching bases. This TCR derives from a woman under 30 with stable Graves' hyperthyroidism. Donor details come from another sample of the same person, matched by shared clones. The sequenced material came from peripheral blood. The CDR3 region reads CASSVTGMGEQFF. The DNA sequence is TGTGCCAGCAGTGTCACAGGGATGGGTGAGCAGTTCTTC.